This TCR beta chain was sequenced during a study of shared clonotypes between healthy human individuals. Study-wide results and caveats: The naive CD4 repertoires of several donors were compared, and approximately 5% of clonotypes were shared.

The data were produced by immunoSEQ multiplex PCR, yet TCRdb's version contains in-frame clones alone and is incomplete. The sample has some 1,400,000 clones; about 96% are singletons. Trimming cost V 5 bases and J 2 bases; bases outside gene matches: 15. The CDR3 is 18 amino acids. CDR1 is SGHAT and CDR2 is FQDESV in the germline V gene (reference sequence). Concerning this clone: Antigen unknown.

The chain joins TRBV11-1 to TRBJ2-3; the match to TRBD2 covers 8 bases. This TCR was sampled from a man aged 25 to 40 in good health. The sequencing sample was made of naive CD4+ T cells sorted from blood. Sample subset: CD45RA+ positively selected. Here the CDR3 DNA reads TGTGCCAGCAGCCTCCCTCGGGGGGGGCTGAGGGTCACAGATACGCAGTATTTT. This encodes CASSLPRGGLRVTDTQYF.